The clone carrying this T cell receptor (beta chain) was seen repeatedly, ten times or more. No antigen is known for it. CDR3 length: 14 amino acids. Germline V lookup: CDR1 MNHEY, CDR2 SVGAGI. V was pared by 6 bases and J by 7 bases, with 8 bases of the junction left unmatched. The sample originates from a study of blood T cells in healthy people across ages. Across the study: T cells yielded about one barcoded beta molecule per two cells through template switching. General observations from the study: Investigators treated diversity estimates from one million T cells as underestimates.

Every donor gave ten milliliters of peripheral blood. PCR was performed a second time for 7 to 11 cycles using a sample-barcoded 5' primer and a J-beta primer mix. TCRdb re-called the 5' RACE reads with MiXCR, one entry per CDR3 protein. The sample comprises around 1,700,000 distinct CDR3 sequences, 28% of which are singletons, and roughly 8% rests with the top ten. This clonotype was obtained from a woman between 25 and 40 years old in good health. This chain uses TRBV6-5 with TRBJ2-7; the match to TRBD1 covers 11 bases. Specimen: blood. Written as DNA, the CDR3 is TGTGCCAGCAGCGGCGGGACAGGGGGTTATGAGCAGTACTTC. It is translated as CASSGGTGGYEQYF.